This T cell receptor (beta chain) was documented in a study of blood T cells in healthy people across ages. Trimming at V came to 1 base and at J to 7 bases, leaving 6 bases not matched to a gene. The CDR3 is made up of 14 amino acids. Germline loops: CDR1 SGHTA, CDR2 FQGNSA. For the second PCR, which ran for roughly 7 to 11 cycles, a sample-barcoded 5' primer and a J-beta primer mix were used. From the 5' RACE reads, TCRdb called clonotypes with MiXCR, one entry per CDR3 protein. The sample yields 1.5 million to 2 million distinct CDR3 sequences, just under 50% seen once. This TCR came from a woman aged 40-49 years in good health. Sequenced sample: blood. The V and J genes are TRBV7-2 and TRBJ2-5; 7 bases are shared with TRBD1. In DNA form, the CDR3 reads TGTGCCAGCAGCTTAGGAGGGGGCGAGCGGACCCAGTACTTC. Amino acid sequence: CASSLGGGERTQYF.